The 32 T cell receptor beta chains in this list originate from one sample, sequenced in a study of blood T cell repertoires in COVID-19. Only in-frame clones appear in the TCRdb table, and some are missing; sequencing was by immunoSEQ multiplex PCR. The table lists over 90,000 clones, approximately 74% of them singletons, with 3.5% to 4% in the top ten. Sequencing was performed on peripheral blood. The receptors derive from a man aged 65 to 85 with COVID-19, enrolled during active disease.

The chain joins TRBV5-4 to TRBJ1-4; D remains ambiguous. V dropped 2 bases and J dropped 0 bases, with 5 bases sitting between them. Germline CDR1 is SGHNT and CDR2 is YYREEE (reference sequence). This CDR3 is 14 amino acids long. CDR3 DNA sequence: TGTGCCAGCAGCTTCACAACAACTAATGAAAAACTGTTTTTT. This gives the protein CASSFTTTNEKLFF.

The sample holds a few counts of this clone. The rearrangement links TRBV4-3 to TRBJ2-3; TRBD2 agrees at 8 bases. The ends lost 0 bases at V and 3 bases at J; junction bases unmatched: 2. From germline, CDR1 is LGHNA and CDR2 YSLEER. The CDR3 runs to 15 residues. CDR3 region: CASSQEAGGTDTQYF. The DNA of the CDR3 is TGCGCCAGCAGCCAAGAGGCGGGAGGAACAGATACGCAGTATTTT.

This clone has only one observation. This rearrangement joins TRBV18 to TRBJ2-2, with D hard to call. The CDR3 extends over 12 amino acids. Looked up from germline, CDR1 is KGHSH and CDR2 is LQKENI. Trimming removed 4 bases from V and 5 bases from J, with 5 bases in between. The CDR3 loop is CASSLYTGELFF. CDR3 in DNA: TGTGCCAGCTCACTCTATACCGGGGAGCTGTTTTTT.

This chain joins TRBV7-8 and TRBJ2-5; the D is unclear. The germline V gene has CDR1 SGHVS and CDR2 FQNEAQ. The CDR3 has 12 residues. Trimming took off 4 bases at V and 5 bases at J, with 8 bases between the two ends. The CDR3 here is CASSSFLETQYF. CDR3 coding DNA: TGTGCCAGCAGCTCGTTTCTCGAGACCCAGTACTTC.

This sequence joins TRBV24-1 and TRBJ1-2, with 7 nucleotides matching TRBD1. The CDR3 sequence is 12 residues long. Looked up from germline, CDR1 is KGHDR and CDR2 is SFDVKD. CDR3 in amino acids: CATQGANYGYTF. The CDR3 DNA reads TGTGCGACCCAGGGGGCTAACTATGGCTACACCTTC.

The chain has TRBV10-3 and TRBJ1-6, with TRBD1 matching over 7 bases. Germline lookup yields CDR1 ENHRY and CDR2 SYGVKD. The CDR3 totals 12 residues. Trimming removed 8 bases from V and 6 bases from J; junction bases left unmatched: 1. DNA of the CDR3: TGTGCCATCGGGGACAGTAATTCACCCCTCCACTTT. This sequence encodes CAIGDSNSPLHF.

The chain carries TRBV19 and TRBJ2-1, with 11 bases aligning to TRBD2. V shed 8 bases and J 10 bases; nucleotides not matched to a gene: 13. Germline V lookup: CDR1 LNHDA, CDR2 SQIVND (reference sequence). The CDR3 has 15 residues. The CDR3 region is CASQSGTSGILEQFF. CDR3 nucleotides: TGTGCCAGTCAGAGTGGGACTAGCGGTATTTTGGAGCAGTTCTTC.

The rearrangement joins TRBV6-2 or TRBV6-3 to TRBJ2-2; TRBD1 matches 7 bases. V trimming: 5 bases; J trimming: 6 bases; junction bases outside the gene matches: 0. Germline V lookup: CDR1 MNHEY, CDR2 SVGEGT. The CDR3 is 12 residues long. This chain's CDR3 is CASSQGAGELFF. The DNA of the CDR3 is TGTGCCAGCAGTCAGGGGGCCGGGGAGCTGTTTTTT.

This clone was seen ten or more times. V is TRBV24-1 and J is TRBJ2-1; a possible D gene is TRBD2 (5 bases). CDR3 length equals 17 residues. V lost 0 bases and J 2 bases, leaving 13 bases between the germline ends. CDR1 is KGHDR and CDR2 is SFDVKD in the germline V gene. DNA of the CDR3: TGTGCCACCAGTGATTTGAAGGGCTTCGGGACCTACAATGAGCAGTTCTTC. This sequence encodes CATSDLKGFGTYNEQFF.

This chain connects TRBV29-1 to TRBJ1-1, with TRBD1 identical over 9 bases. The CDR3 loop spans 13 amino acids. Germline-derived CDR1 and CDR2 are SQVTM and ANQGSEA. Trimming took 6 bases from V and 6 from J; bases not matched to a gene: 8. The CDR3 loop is CSVDRGAGAEAFF. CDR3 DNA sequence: TGCAGCGTGGACAGGGGCGCGGGCGCTGAAGCTTTCTTT.

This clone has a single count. The CDR3 sequence: CASRGHKQINEQFF. In nucleotides, the CDR3 is TGTGCCAGTAGAGGACATAAACAAATCAATGAGCAGTTCTTC. The chain has TRBV19 and TRBJ2-1; D might be TRBD1 (5 bases). Trimming pared 6 bases from V and 6 bases from J, leaving 15 bases between. Germline loops: CDR1 LNHDA, CDR2 SQIVND (reference sequence). This CDR3 spans 14 amino acids.

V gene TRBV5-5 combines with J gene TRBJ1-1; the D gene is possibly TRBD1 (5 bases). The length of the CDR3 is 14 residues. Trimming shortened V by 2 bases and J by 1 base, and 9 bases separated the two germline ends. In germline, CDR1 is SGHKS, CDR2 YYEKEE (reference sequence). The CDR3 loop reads CASSFAGKNTEAFF. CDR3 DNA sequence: TGTGCCAGCAGCTTTGCAGGGAAGAACACTGAAGCTTTCTTT. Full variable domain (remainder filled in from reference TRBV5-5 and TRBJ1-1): DAGVTQSPTHLIKTRGQQVTLRCSPISGHKSVSWYQQVLGQGPQFIFQYYEKEERGRGNFPDRFSARQFPNYSSELNVNALLLGDSALYLCASSFAGKNTEAFFGQGTRLTVV.

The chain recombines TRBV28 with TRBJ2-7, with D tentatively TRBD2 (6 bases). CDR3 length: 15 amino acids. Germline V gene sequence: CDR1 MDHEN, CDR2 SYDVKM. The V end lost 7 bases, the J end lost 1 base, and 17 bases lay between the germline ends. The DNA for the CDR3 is TGTGCCAGCAACTTATGGGCCGCGGGATCCTACGAGCAGTACTTC. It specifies CASNLWAAGSYEQYF. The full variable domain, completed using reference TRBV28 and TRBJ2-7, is DVKVTQSSRYLVKRTGEKVFLECVQDMDHENMFWYRQDPGLGLRLIYFSYDVKMKEKGDIPEGYSVSREKKERFSLILESASTNQTSMYLCASNLWAAGSYEQYFGPGTRLTVT.

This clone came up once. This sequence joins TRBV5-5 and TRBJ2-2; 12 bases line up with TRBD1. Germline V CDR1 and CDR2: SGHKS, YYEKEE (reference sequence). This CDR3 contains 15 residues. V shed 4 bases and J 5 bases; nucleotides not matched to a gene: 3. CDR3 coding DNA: TGTGCCAGCAGCCAGGGACAGGGGGCGACCGGGGAGCTGTTTTTT. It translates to CASSQGQGATGELFF.

CDR3 coding DNA: TGTGCCACCAGTGATCCTAGCGGGAGTGCGGCAGATACGCAGTATTTT. Amino acids: CATSDPSGSAADTQYF. The rearrangement links TRBV24-1 to TRBJ2-3; 10 bases agree with TRBD2. The CDR3 length is 16 residues. V shed 3 bases and J 4 bases; nucleotides not matched to a gene: 6. Germline V gene lookup returns CDR1 KGHDR and CDR2 SFDVKD.

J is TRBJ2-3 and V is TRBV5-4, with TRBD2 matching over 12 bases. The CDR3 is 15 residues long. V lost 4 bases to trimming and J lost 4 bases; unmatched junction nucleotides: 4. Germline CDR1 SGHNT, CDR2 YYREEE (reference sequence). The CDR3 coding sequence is TGTGCCAGCAGCCCTCTAGCGGGAGGGGCAGATACGCAGTATTTT. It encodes CASSPLAGGADTQYF.

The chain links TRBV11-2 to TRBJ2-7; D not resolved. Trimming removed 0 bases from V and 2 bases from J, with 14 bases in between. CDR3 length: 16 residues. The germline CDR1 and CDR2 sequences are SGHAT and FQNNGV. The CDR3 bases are TGTGCCAGCAGCTTAGAGGGCCGCTTATTACCCTACGAGCAGTACTTC. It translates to CASSLEGRLLPYEQYF.

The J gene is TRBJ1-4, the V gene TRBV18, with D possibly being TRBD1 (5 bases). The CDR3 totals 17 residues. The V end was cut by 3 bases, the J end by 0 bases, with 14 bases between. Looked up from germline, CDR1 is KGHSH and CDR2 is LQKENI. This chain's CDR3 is CASSPGLRITTNEKLFF. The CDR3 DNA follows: TGTGCCAGCTCACCGGGACTGAGAATAACAACTAATGAAAAACTGTTTTTT.

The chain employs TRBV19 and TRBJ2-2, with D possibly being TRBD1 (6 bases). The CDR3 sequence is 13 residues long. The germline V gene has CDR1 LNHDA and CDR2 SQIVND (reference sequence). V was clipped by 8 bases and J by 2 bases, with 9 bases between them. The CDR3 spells CASRQANTGELFF. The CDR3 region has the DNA TGTGCCAGTCGACAGGCTAACACCGGGGAGCTGTTTTTT.

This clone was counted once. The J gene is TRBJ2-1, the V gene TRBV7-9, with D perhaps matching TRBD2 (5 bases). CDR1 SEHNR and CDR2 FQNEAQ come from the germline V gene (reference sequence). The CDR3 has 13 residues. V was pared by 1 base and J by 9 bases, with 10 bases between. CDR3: CASSLGVEAEQFF. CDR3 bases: TGTGCCAGCAGCTTAGGGGTGGAGGCTGAGCAGTTCTTC.

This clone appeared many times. The CDR3 loop reads CASSFWGGNGSPLHF. DNA of the CDR3: TGTGCCAGCAGTTTTTGGGGAGGGAATGGATCACCCCTCCACTTT. This chain joins TRBV28 and TRBJ1-6; D is ambiguous. Germline V gene sequence: CDR1 MDHEN, CDR2 SYDVKM. The CDR3 covers 15 residues. The V end lost 3 bases, the J end lost 10 bases, and 16 bases lay between the germline ends. Supplemented by reference TRBV28 and TRBJ1-6, the full variable domain reads DVKVTQSSRYLVKRTGEKVFLECVQDMDHENMFWYRQDPGLGLRLIYFSYDVKMKEKGDIPEGYSVSREKKERFSLILESASTNQTSMYLCASSFWGGNGSPLHFGNGTRLTVT.

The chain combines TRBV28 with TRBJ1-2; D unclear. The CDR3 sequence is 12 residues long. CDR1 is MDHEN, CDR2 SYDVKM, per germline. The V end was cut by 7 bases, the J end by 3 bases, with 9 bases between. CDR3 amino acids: CASTNGDYGYTF. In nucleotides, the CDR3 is TGTGCCAGCACCAACGGGGACTATGGCTACACCTTC.

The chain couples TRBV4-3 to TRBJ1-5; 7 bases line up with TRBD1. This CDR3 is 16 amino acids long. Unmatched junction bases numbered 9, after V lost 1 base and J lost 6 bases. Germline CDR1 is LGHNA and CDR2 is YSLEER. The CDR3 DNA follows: TGCGCCAGCAGCCAAGCTGGGCCAGGGGGAAGTCAGCCCCAGCATTTT. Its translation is CASSQAGPGGSQPQHF.

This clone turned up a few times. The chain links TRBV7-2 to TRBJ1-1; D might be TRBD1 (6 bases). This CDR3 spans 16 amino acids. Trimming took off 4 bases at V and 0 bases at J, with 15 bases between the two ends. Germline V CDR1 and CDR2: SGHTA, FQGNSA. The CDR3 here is CASSSYSRGLNTEAFF. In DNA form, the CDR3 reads TGTGCCAGCAGCTCCTATTCCAGGGGTCTGAACACTGAAGCTTTCTTT. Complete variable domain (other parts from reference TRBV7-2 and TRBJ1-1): GAGVSQSPSNKVTEKGKDVELRCDPISGHTALYWYRQSLGQGLEFLIYFQGNSAPDKSGLPSDRFSAERTGGSVSTLTIQRTQQEDSAVYLCASSSYSRGLNTEAFFGQGTRLTVV.

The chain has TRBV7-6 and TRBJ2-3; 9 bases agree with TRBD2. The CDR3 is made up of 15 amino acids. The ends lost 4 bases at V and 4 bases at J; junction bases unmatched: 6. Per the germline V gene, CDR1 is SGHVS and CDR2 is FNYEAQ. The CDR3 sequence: CASSSLSGRSDTQYF. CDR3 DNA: TGTGCCAGCAGCTCCCTTAGCGGGAGATCAGATACGCAGTATTTT.

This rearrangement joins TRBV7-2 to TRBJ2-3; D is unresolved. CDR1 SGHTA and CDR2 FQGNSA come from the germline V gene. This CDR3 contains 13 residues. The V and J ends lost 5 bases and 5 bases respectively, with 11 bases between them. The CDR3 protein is CASSQNPKDTQYF. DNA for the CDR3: TGTGCCAGCAGCCAAAACCCTAAAGATACGCAGTATTTT.

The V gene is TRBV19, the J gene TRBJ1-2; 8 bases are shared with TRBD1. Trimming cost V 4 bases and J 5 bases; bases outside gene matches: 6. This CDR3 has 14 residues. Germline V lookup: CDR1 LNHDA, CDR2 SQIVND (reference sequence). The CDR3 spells CASSTMTGAYGYTF. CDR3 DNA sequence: TGTGCCAGTAGTACAATGACAGGGGCATATGGCTACACCTTC. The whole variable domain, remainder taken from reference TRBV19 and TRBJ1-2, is DGGITQSPKYLFRKEGQNVTLSCEQNLNHDAMYWYRQDPGQGLRLIYYSQIVNDFQKGDIAEGYSVSREKKESFPLTVTSAQKNPTAFYLCASSTMTGAYGYTFGSGTRLTVV.

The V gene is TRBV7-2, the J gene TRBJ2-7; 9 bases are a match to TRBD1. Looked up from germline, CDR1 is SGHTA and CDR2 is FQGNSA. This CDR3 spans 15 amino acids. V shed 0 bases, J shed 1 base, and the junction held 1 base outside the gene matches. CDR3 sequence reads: CASSLAGQGSYEQYF. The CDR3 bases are TGTGCCAGCAGCTTAGCGGGACAGGGATCCTACGAGCAGTACTTC.

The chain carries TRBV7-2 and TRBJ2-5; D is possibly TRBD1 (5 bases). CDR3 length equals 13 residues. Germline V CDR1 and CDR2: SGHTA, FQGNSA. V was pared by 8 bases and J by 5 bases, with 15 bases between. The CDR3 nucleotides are TGTGCCAGCGCCAAGGGGAAAACGGAGACCCAGTACTTC. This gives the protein CASAKGKTETQYF.

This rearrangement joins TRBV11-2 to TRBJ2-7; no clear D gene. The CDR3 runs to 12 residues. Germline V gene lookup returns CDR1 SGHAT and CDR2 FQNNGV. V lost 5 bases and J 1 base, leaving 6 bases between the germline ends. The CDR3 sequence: CASSQISYEQYF. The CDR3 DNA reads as TGTGCCAGCAGCCAGATTTCCTACGAGCAGTACTTC. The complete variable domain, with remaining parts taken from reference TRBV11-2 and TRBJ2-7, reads EAGVAQSPRYKIIEKRQSVAFWCNPISGHATLYWYQQILGQGPKLLIQFQNNGVVDDSQLPKDRFSAERLKGVDSTLKIQPAKLEDSAVYLCASSQISYEQYFGPGTRLTVT.

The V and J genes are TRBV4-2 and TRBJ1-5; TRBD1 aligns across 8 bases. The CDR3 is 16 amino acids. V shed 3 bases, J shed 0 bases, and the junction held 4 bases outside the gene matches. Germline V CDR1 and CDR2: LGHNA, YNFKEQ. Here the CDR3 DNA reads TGTGCCAGCAGCCACGCAACAGGGGGTAGCAATCAGCCCCAGCATTTT. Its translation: CASSHATGGSNQPQHF.

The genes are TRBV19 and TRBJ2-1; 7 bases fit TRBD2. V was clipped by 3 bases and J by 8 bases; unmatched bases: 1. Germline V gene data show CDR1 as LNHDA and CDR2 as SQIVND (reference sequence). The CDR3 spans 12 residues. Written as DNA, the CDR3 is TGTGCCAGTAGTATGCTAGCGGATGAGCAGTTCTTC. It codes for CASSMLADEQFF.